The 3 T cell receptor beta chains given below trace back to one sample, sequenced in a study of shared clonotypes between healthy human individuals. Method: immunoSEQ multiplex PCR; TCRdb's copy keeps in-frame clones and lacks some. The table has more than 850,000 clones, roughly 74% seen once. The sequencing sample was made of memory CD4+ T cells from PBMCs. As to subset: CD45RA-negative fraction. These receptors originate from a young man in good health. Some clones in this sample may be carry-over from other donors' samples.

Notes on this clone: The final CDR3 position lacks the conserved phenylalanine or tryptophan, pointing to a likely read error. The limits of the CDR3 on the DNA are not certain, so only TCRdb's listed CDR3 is given. The genes are TRBV28 and TRBJ2-7; the listed D gene, TRBD2, was not tested against the DNA. From germline, CDR1 is MDHEN and CDR2 SYDVKM. Ends included, the CDR3 has 12 residues. The CDR3 is CASSRGRGRAAL.

V usage is TRBV4-1 and J usage is TRBJ2-3; the D gene could be TRBD1 or TRBD2 (5 bases each). The length of the CDR3 is 17 residues. Between the trimmed V and J ends, which lost 3 bases and 1 base, there was a span of 17 bases. CDR1 is MGHRA and CDR2 is YSYEKL in the germline V gene. The CDR3 nucleotides are TGCGCCAGCAGCCACCAATTCCCAGGGAGACGCACAGATACGCAGTATTTT. It translates to CASSHQFPGRRTDTQYF.

V is TRBV14 and J is TRBJ2-3; D is uncertain. The V end was cut by 5 bases, the J end by 2 bases, with 8 bases between. CDR1 is SGHDN and CDR2 is FVKESK in the germline V gene. CDR3 size: 13 residues. CDR3 sequence reads: CASSVGNTDTQYF. The CDR3 DNA follows: TGTGCCAGCAGCGTTGGCAACACAGATACGCAGTATTTT.